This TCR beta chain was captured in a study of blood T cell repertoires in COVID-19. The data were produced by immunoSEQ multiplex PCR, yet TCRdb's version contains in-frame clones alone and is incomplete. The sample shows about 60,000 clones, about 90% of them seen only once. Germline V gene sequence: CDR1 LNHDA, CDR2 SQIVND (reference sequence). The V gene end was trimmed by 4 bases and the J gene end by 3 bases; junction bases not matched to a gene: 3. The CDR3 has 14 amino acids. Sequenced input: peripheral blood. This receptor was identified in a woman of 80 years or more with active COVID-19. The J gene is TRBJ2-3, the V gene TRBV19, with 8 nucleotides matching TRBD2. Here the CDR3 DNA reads TGTGCCAGTAGTAGGCCTAGCGGGACAGATACGCAGTATTTT. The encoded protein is CASSRPSGTDTQYF.